The present T cell receptor beta chain was sequenced within a study of T-cell reconstitution after alpha-beta-depleted transplantation in children. Study-wide results and caveats: Reportedly, only several hundred clones from non-depleted graft cells drove alpha-beta T-cell counts at about two months. Newly produced T cells mostly provided counts and TCRbeta diversity after one year, as hyperexpanded clones declined.

Comment on this clonotype: Its antigen is as yet unknown.

Unique molecular identifiers were used in preparing the TCRbeta library. TCRdb re-derived calls from the PCR reads in MiXCR, one entry per CDR3 protein. The table has about 440,000 distinct CDR3 sequences, around two fifths seen once. This receptor was identified in a girl aged 2 to 10 with aplastic anemia, due to receive a stem cell transplant. This specimen was PBMCs, taken before TCRalphabeta/CD19-depleted stem cell transplant.

The CDR3 sequence is CSASSTSGRLDEQFF. CDR3 nucleotides: TGCAGTGCTAGCTCCACTAGCGGGAGACTCGATGAGCAGTTCTTC. The chain combines TRBV20-1 with TRBJ2-1; 11 bases align to TRBD2. The germline V gene encodes CDR1 DFQATT and CDR2 SNEGSKA (reference sequence). Trimming at V came to 3 bases and at J to 8 bases, leaving 9 bases not matched to a gene. The CDR3 spans 15 residues.